The 5 T cell receptor beta chains given below trace back to one sample, sequenced in a study of blood T cell repertoires in COVID-19. Only in-frame clones appear in the TCRdb table, and some are missing; sequencing was by immunoSEQ multiplex PCR. The sample yields 150,000 to 200,000 clones, roughly 91% seen once. Sequenced input: peripheral blood. These receptors came from a man aged 35 to 55 with active or convalescent COVID-19.

The chain is built from TRBV11-3 and TRBJ2-5; D is perhaps TRBD2 (6 bases). The CDR3 runs 14 residues. CDR1 is SGHNT and CDR2 is YENEEA in the germline V gene. Trimming took off 5 bases at V and 3 bases at J, with 13 bases between the two ends. The CDR3 sequence is CASSHRGGEETQYF. CDR3 nucleotide sequence: TGTGCCAGCAGCCACCGTGGAGGGGAAGAGACCCAGTACTTC.

The J gene is TRBJ1-2, the V gene TRBV6-6; tentative D call: TRBD1 (6 bases). The germline gives CDR1 MNHNY, CDR2 SVGAGI (reference sequence). This CDR3 is 13 amino acids long. V was shortened by 5 bases and J by 4 bases, with 11 bases between the two germline ends. The CDR3 loop is CASSTGLGYGYTF. In DNA form, the CDR3 reads TGTGCCAGCAGTACAGGGTTAGGCTATGGCTACACCTTC.

The rearrangement uses TRBV6-2 or TRBV6-3 and TRBJ1-5, with TRBD1 matching 10 bases. Germline values: CDR1 MNHEY, CDR2 SVGEGT. The length of the CDR3 is 13 residues. The V and J ends lost 5 bases and 9 bases, in that order; junction bases with no gene match: 4. CDR3 sequence (DNA): TGTGCCAGCAGTGCGGGACAGGGGATGCCCCAGCATTTT. Amino acids: CASSAGQGMPQHF.

This clone is a singleton in its sample. The chain combines TRBV4-1 with TRBJ2-1; the D is unclear. CDR1 MGHRA and CDR2 YSYEKL come from the germline V gene. This CDR3 spans 15 amino acids. V was clipped by 4 bases and J by 5 bases, with 15 bases between them. The CDR3 region has the DNA TGCGCCAGCAGCCCCCCCGGTGAGAGCGACAATGAGCAGTTCTTC. This codes for CASSPPGESDNEQFF.

J is TRBJ1-2 and V is TRBV3-1 (or the pseudogene TRBV3-2), with D tentatively TRBD1 (6 bases). CDR3 size: 15 residues. V was shortened by 0 bases and J by 7 bases, with 15 bases between the two germline ends. Germline V gives CDR1 LGHDT, CDR2 YNNKEL (reference sequence). CDR3 DNA: TGTGCCAGCAGCCAAGACAGGGGCTATGCTGGTGGCTACACCTTC. Amino acid sequence: CASSQDRGYAGGYTF.